Shown below are 16 T cell receptor beta chains from a single sample sequenced in a study of T cell clones after liver transplantation. Assay used: immunoSEQ multiplex PCR; TCRdb lists only in-frame clones, some missing. Here the sample spans tens of thousands of clones, around three quarters being singletons. This specimen was CD4+ T cells from blood, taken at the approximately 16-month timepoint. The receptor set was obtained from a human patient who received a liver transplant. Some T cells here may be from the graft donor.

The V and J genes are TRBV6-1 and TRBJ2-7; TRBD1 aligns across 7 bases. The CDR3 length is 17 residues. The V segment lost 0 bases and the J segment 9 bases; nucleotides outside the gene matches: 17. Germline-derived CDR1 and CDR2 are MNHNS and SASEGT. As DNA, the CDR3 is TGTGCCAGCAGTGAAGCCGTCAATAACAGGGGATCCGTAGTGCAGTACGTC. This gives the protein CASSEAVNNRGSVVQYV.

The chain links TRBV19 to TRBJ1-5; maybe TRBD1 (5 bases). V lost 4 bases and J lost 0, with 13 bases in between. Germline loops: CDR1 LNHDA, CDR2 SQIVND (reference sequence). The CDR3 is 16 residues long. In DNA, the CDR3 is TGTGCCAGTAGTAGGCTGGGGGGGTATAGCAATCAGCCCCAGCATTTT. Its translation is CASSRLGGYSNQPQHF.

V gene TRBV18 combines with J gene TRBJ1-1; D remains unclear. The V gene's germline CDR1 is KGHSH and CDR2 LQKENI. This CDR3 region has 14 residues. The V end lost 5 bases, the J end lost 3 bases, and 13 bases lay between the germline ends. The CDR3 sequence is CASSSSGSDTEAFF. CDR3 DNA: TGTGCCAGCTCATCCAGCGGTTCGGACACTGAAGCTTTCTTT.

This clone appeared once. The chain recombines TRBV4-3 with TRBJ1-3, with D uncertain. CDR3 length equals 14 residues. Germline-derived CDR1 and CDR2 are LGHNA and YSLEER. V dropped 4 bases and J dropped 0 bases, with 7 bases sitting between them. CDR3: CASSPSDSGNTIYF. Written as DNA, the CDR3 is TGCGCCAGCAGCCCGTCCGACTCTGGAAACACCATATATTTT.

The J gene is TRBJ1-5, the V gene TRBV2, with D uncertain. V lost 3 bases to trimming and J lost 0 bases, with 9 bases between them. Germline V gene data show CDR1 as SNHLY and CDR2 as FYNNEI. The CDR3 extends over 15 amino acids. The CDR3 here is CASSESRSSNQPQHF. Written as DNA, the CDR3 is TGTGCCAGCAGTGAGTCCAGGTCTAGCAATCAGCCCCAGCATTTT.

This clone was recorded once. V gene TRBV7-6 combines with J gene TRBJ2-7, with 9 bases matching TRBD1. The CDR3 loop spans 17 amino acids. V lost 7 bases and J lost 4; bases outside the gene matches: 17. Germline loops: CDR1 SGHVS, CDR2 FNYEAQ. The DNA of the CDR3 is TGTGCCAGCATCCCCCTCGAAGTCCGGACAGGGGAATACGAGCAGTACGTC. As protein: CASIPLEVRTGEYEQYV.

This clone was observed a handful of times. The V call is TRBV11-3, the J call TRBJ2-3; 9 bases agree with TRBD2. V gave up 5 bases and J gave up 7 bases; unmatched junction bases: 13. CDR1 SGHNT and CDR2 YENEEA come from the germline V gene. This CDR3 is built from 16 residues. This CDR3 is CASSDSGTSLINTQYF. The DNA of the CDR3 is TGTGCCAGCAGCGACTCCGGGACTAGCTTAATCAATACGCAGTATTTT.

This clone was detected only a few times. The chain couples TRBV7-2 to TRBJ1-2; TRBD1 might be the D (6 bases). With 7 bases removed from V and 1 base from J, the gap between germline ends came to 13 bases. The germline gives CDR1 SGHTA, CDR2 FQGNSA. The length of the CDR3 is 14 residues. The DNA for the CDR3 is TGTGCCAGCAAACCGGGACACAGTAACTATGGCTACACCTTC. Translation gives CASKPGHSNYGYTF.

The V gene is TRBV6-1, the J gene TRBJ2-7; 11 bases are shared with TRBD1. J lost 7 bases, V lost 4 bases, and 15 bases had no gene match. Germline lookup yields CDR1 MNHNS and CDR2 SASEGT. The CDR3 is 17 amino acids. The CDR3 sequence: CASSAKSWTGGASEQYV. CDR3 coding DNA: TGTGCCAGCAGTGCAAAATCCTGGACAGGGGGCGCGTCAGAGCAGTACGTC.

The chain carries TRBV28 and TRBJ1-2; D not resolved. Germline V gene sequence: CDR1 MDHEN, CDR2 SYDVKM. The CDR3 has 14 residues. The V end lost 5 bases, the J end lost 2 bases, and 12 bases lay between the germline ends. The CDR3 DNA reads TGTGCCAGCAGTAGCCCCCCCTTCAACTATGGCTACACCTTC. This gives the protein CASSSPPFNYGYTF.

The rearrangement uses TRBV5-1 and TRBJ2-6; tentatively, D is TRBD2 (6 bases). Trimming pared 4 bases from V and 3 bases from J, leaving 11 bases between. Germline V gene lookup returns CDR1 SGHRS and CDR2 YFSETQ. The CDR3 contains 15 residues. The chain's CDR3 is CASSAPSVGANVLTF. Here the CDR3 DNA reads TGCGCCAGCAGCGCACCTAGCGTTGGGGCCAACGTCCTGACTTTC.

The chain is built from TRBV6-5 and TRBJ1-2, with D possibly matching TRBD1 (6 bases). CDR1 and CDR2 (germline): MNHEY, SVGAGI. Trimming removed 7 bases from V and 4 bases from J, with 16 bases in between. CDR3 length: 14 residues. DNA for the CDR3: TGTGCCAGCAAATCGGCGGGGGCGGGCTATGGCTACACCTTC. It encodes CASKSAGAGYGYTF.

This clone was seen a few times. The chain recombines TRBV5-1 with TRBJ2-5, with 10 bases that match TRBD2. V shed 1 base and J 4 bases; nucleotides not matched to a gene: 4. The CDR3 is 15 residues long. CDR1 and CDR2 (germline): SGHRS, YFSETQ. In DNA form, the CDR3 reads TGCGCCAGCAGCTTGTCTAGCGGGGGTGGAGAGACCCAGTACTTC. Translated: CASSLSSGGGETQYF. Looking up the rest from reference TRBV5-1 and TRBJ2-5 gives the full variable domain: KAGVTQTPRYLIKTRGQQVTLSCSPISGHRSVSWYQQTPGQGLQFLFEYFSETQRNKGNFPGRFSGRQFSNSRSEMNVSTLELGDSALYLCASSLSSGGGETQYFGPGTRLLVL.

This clone has a single count. The J gene is TRBJ2-3, the V gene TRBV27; maybe TRBD2 (5 bases). Trimming removed 3 bases from V and 0 bases from J, with 16 bases in between. The CDR3 spans 17 residues. Germline loops: CDR1 MNHEY, CDR2 SMNVEV (reference sequence). The CDR3 region has the DNA TGTGCCAGCAGTTTGGAAGACTCTAGCCGAAGCACAGATACGCAGTATTTT. Translating gives CASSLEDSSRSTDTQYF.

This clone was detected only a few times. The J gene is TRBJ1-6, the V gene TRBV30; the D is unclear. The CDR3 has 13 residues. Trimming took off 2 bases at V and 7 bases at J, with 9 bases between the two ends. Germline CDR1 and CDR2: GTSNPN and SVGIG (reference sequence). As DNA, the CDR3 is TGTGCCTGGAGTCTTTCCCGCAATTCACCCCTCCACTTT. Protein sequence: CAWSLSRNSPLHF.

As for this clone: Other nucleotide sequences in the sample specify the same CDR3. The rearrangement uses TRBV6-1 and TRBJ2-6; D is undetermined. The CDR3 consists of 15 residues. Germline CDR1 MNHNS, CDR2 SASEGT. V lost 6 bases and J lost 0, with 9 bases in between. CDR3: CASRPRSSGANVLTF. The CDR3, as DNA: TGTGCCAGCAGGCCACGGAGCTCTGGGGCCAACGTCCTGACTTTC.